Reported below is one T cell receptor beta chain. Profiled with immunoSEQ multiplex PCR; TCRdb holds only in-frame clones, not every one. The table shows roughly 81,000 clones, with 70% to 90% occurring only once. This entry belongs to a study of technical replicates of blood from a few donors. With 3 bases clipped from V and 10 bases from J, the junction kept 10 bases outside the gene matches. CDR1 SGHDT and CDR2 YYEEEE come from the germline V gene. CDR3 length: 15 amino acids. The chain recombines TRBV5-6 with TRBJ1-6, with TRBD1 matching over 7 bases. This receptor was identified in a human donor in good health. Some clones in this sample may be carry-over from other donors' samples. Sequences were obtained from PBMCs. CDR3 DNA: TGTGCCAGCAGCTCGTACAGGGGTGGTAAATCACCCCTCCACTTT. This encodes CASSSYRGGKSPLHF.